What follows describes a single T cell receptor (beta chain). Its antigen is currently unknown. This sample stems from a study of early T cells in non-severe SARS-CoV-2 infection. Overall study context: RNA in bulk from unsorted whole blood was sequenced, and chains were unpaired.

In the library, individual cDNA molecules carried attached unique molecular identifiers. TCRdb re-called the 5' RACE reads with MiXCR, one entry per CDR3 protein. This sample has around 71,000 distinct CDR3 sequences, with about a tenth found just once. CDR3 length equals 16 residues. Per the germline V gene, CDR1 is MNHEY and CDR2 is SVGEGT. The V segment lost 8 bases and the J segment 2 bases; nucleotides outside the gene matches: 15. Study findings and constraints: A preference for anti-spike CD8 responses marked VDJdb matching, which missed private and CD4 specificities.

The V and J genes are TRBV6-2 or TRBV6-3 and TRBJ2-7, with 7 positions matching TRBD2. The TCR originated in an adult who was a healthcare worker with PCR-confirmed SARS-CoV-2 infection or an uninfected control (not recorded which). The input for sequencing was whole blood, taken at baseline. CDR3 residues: CASGKGAGVYPYEQYF. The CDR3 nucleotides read TGTGCCAGCGGCAAAGGGGCGGGAGTATACCCCTACGAGCAGTACTTC.